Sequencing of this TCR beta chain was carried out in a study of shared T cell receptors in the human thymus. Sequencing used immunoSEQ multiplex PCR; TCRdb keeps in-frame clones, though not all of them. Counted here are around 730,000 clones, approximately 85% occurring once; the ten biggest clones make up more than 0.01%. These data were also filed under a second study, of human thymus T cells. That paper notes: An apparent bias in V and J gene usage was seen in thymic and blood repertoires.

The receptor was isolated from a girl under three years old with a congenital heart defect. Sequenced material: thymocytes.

The CDR3 nucleotides are TGTGCCAGCAGCTTACGGGGACGGACAGGGGGTGAAGAGGTTTATGGCTACACCTTC. This codes for CASSLRGRTGGEEVYGYTF. The genes are TRBV7-9 and TRBJ1-2; TRBD1 agrees at 10 bases. This CDR3 has 19 residues. CDR1 is SEHNR and CDR2 is FQNEAQ in the germline V gene (reference sequence). With 2 bases clipped from V and 5 bases from J, the junction kept 17 bases outside the gene matches.